One sample yielded the 23 T cell receptor beta chains listed below, sequenced in a study of CD8+CD57+ T cells in acquired aplastic anemia. Genomic DNA acted as the template from which TCR beta VDJ combination and CDR3 sequence profiling were carried out. TCRdb re-derived calls from the reads in MiXCR, one entry per CDR3 protein. This sample yields fewer than 250,000 distinct CDR3 sequences, of which 40% to 60% are seen a single time; just under 20% belongs to the top ten. An expansion of CD8+CD57+ cells by flow cytometry had been shown in patients chosen for sequencing. Sequenced: sorted CD4+, CD8+, or CD8+CD57+ T cells (not recorded which) from PBMCs. The receptor set was obtained from a human donor with aplastic anemia.

This clonotype has a count of ten or more. The chain recombines TRBV24-1 with TRBJ1-4; the D is unclear. Looked up from germline, CDR1 is KGHDR and CDR2 is SFDVKD. The CDR3 has 12 amino acids. The ends were cut back, 7 bases at V and 6 bases at J, with 8 bases in the middle. The DNA of the CDR3 is TGTGCCACCAGAAGTAGCGATGAAAAACTGTTTTTT. Translated, it gives CATRSSDEKLFF.

This chain links TRBV30 with TRBJ2-5; the match to TRBD1 covers 8 bases. Germline CDR1 is GTSNPN and CDR2 is SVGIG (reference sequence). The CDR3 totals 13 residues. Unmatched junction bases numbered 5, after V lost 3 bases and J lost 5 bases. CDR3: CAWSGQGSETQYF. CDR3 coding DNA: TGTGCCTGGAGCGGACAGGGAAGTGAGACCCAGTACTTC.

The V gene is TRBV19, the J gene TRBJ2-2, with unresolved D. The CDR3 runs 12 residues. Germline CDR1 and CDR2: LNHDA and SQIVND (reference sequence). V was trimmed by 6 bases and J by 2 bases, leaving 4 bases between them. The CDR3: CASSHNTGELFF. As DNA, the CDR3 is TGTGCCAGTAGCCATAACACCGGGGAGCTGTTTTTT.

This clonotype was seen repeatedly, ten times or more. The chain is built from TRBV6-6 and TRBJ1-2, with 9 bases fitting TRBD1. With 6 bases clipped from V and 3 bases from J, the junction kept 5 bases outside the gene matches. Germline-derived CDR1 and CDR2 are MNHNY and SVGAGI (reference sequence). CDR3 length: 14 residues. The CDR3 spells CASRRTGAYYGYTF. In DNA, the CDR3 is TGTGCCAGCAGACGGACAGGGGCTTACTATGGCTACACCTTC.

Worth noting for this clonotype: A single base separates this from a much larger clone, so it may be a read error. The rearrangement joins TRBV20-1 to TRBJ2-7; D is tentatively TRBD1 or TRBD2 (5 bases each). The CDR3 spans 14 residues. The germline CDR1 and CDR2 sequences are DFQATT and SNEGSKA (reference sequence). CDR3 DNA sequence: TGCAGCGCGCCGGGGCAGGGTGGATCCTACGTGCAGTACTTC. Translation: CSAPGQGGSYVQYF.

V usage is TRBV9 and J usage is TRBJ2-7; weak D call: TRBD1 (5 bases). Germline V gene sequence: CDR1 SGDLS, CDR2 YYNGEE. Trimming took off 9 bases at V and 1 base at J, with 11 bases between the two ends. The CDR3 has 12 amino acids. The CDR3 nucleotides are TGTGCCAACCCACAGGATTCCTACGAGCAGTACTTC. It encodes CANPQDSYEQYF.

This clonotype was recorded at least ten times. V is TRBV19 and J is TRBJ2-5, with 7 bases fitting TRBD2. The CDR3 loop spans 15 amino acids. From germline, CDR1 is LNHDA and CDR2 SQIVND (reference sequence). Unmatched junction bases numbered 7, after V lost 5 bases and J lost 1 base. As DNA, the CDR3 is TGTGCCAGTAGTTCCCGGACTAGTTCCCAAGAGACCCAGTACTTC. Residues: CASSSRTSSQETQYF.

This chain connects TRBV20-1 to TRBJ1-2; weak D call: TRBD1 (5 bases). V shed 5 bases and J shed 3 bases, with 16 bases lying between them. The CDR3 length is 14 residues. Germline loops: CDR1 DFQATT, CDR2 SNEGSKA (reference sequence). CDR3 region: CSARKSGGDYGYTF. CDR3 nucleotides: TGCAGTGCTCGCAAAAGCGGGGGGGACTATGGCTACACCTTC.

CDR3 sequence (DNA): TGTGCCAGCAGCCCTAGGCCTCTAAAGGACTATGGCTACACCTTC. Amino acids: CASSPRPLKDYGYTF. This chain uses TRBV7-2 with TRBJ1-2; D gene unclear. The CDR3 consists of 15 residues. Trimming cost V 5 bases and J 3 bases, with 16 bases left between them. Germline V CDR1 and CDR2: SGHTA, FQGNSA.

The chain carries TRBV29-1 and TRBJ2-3; tentatively, D is TRBD1 or TRBD2 (7 bases each). From germline, CDR1 is SQVTM and CDR2 ANQGSEA. The V and J ends lost 8 bases and 6 bases respectively, with 15 bases between them. The CDR3 is 12 residues long. As DNA, the CDR3 is TGCAGCCCAGGGGGAGCGGGGGATACGCAGTATTTT. It specifies CSPGGAGDTQYF.

The chain recombines TRBV2 with TRBJ1-1; 8 nucleotides agree with TRBD1. Germline trimming cut 6 bases from V and 4 bases from J; bases unmatched to any gene: 7. CDR1 is SNHLY and CDR2 is FYNNEI in the germline V gene. The CDR3 loop spans 14 amino acids. The CDR3 sequence: CASRIDRGGTEAFF. In DNA, the CDR3 is TGTGCCAGCAGGATAGACAGGGGCGGCACTGAAGCTTTCTTT.

This clonotype was observed at least ten times. The junction does not match germline at one end; this may be a read error. This rearrangement joins TRBV5-1 to TRBJ1-6; D not certain. CDR1 and CDR2 from the germline V gene are SGHRS and YFSETQ. CDR3 length: 12 amino acids. The CDR3 DNA reads TGTGCCAGCAGCCTAGGGAATTCACCCCTCCACTTT. Translated, it gives CASSLGNSPLHF.

The chain joins TRBV19 to TRBJ1-6; D not resolved. Between the trimmed V and J ends, which lost 4 bases and 8 bases, there was a span of 6 bases. The CDR3 spans 12 residues. Germline lookup yields CDR1 LNHDA and CDR2 SQIVND (reference sequence). The CDR3: CASSTRDSPLHF. The CDR3 DNA follows: TGTGCCAGTAGTACCCGAGATTCACCCCTCCACTTT. Variable domain in full (rest from reference TRBV19 and TRBJ1-6): DGGITQSPKYLFRKEGQNVTLSCEQNLNHDAMYWYRQDPGQGLRLIYYSQIVNDFQKGDIAEGYSVSREKKESFPLTVTSAQKNPTAFYLCASSTRDSPLHFGNGTRLTVT.

This clonotype occurred many times. The rearrangement links TRBV6-1 to TRBJ1-3; unclear D gene. This CDR3 contains 13 residues. In germline, CDR1 is MNHNS, CDR2 SASEGT. V was trimmed by 5 bases and J by 2 bases, leaving 7 bases between them. The CDR3 nucleotides read TGTGCCAGCAGTTCTAATACTGGAAACACCATATATTTT. Its translation: CASSSNTGNTIYF.

The chain uses TRBV25-1 and TRBJ1-6; D not resolved. This CDR3 spans 15 amino acids. Germline-derived CDR1 and CDR2 are MGHDK and SYGVNS. The V end lost 3 bases, the J end lost 6 bases, and 12 bases lay between the germline ends. For the CDR3, the DNA is TGTGCCAGCAGTGAGAAAACAGTGTTTAATTCACCCCTCCACTTT. It yields the protein CASSEKTVFNSPLHF.

The rearrangement uses TRBV5-6 and TRBJ1-2; D is ambiguous. The CDR3 is 12 residues long. In germline, CDR1 is SGHDT, CDR2 YYEEEE. Trimming took 0 bases from V and 13 from J, leaving 13 bases between them. In DNA form, the CDR3 reads TGTGCCAGCAGCTTGGTTCGCACCCCGTTCACCTTC. It specifies CASSLVRTPFTF. Drawing the rest from reference TRBV5-6 and TRBJ1-2, the complete variable domain is DAGVTQSPTHLIKTRGQQVTLRCSPKSGHDTVSWYQQALGQGPQFIFQYYEEEERQRGNFPDRFSGHQFPNYSSELNVNALLLGDSALYLCASSLVRTPFTFGSGTRLTVV.

This clonotype was found once. Just one base apart from a much larger clone, this may be a read error. The chain is built from TRBV7-2 and TRBJ2-3; D possibly matches TRBD1 or TRBD2 (5 bases each). Germline loops: CDR1 SGHTA, CDR2 FQGNSA. The CDR3 length is 16 residues. V lost 5 bases and J lost 2, with 17 bases in between. The CDR3 loop reads CASSGIRDQSTDTQYF. The CDR3 DNA reads as TGTGCCAGCAGCGGTATCCGGGACCAGTCCACAGATACGCAGTATTTT.

This clonotype came up many times. In DNA, the CDR3 is TGTGCCAGCAGTTTTGGAATACAGGGCCACTATGGCTACACCTTC. It specifies CASSFGIQGHYGYTF. The chain uses TRBV12-3 or TRBV12-4 and TRBJ1-2, with D possibly matching TRBD1 (6 bases). This CDR3 contains 15 residues. V was pared by 3 bases and J by 3 bases, with 14 bases between.

V gene TRBV20-1 combines with J gene TRBJ1-2; maybe TRBD1 (6 bases). Per germline, CDR1 DFQATT and CDR2 SNEGSKA (reference sequence). Trimming removed 6 bases at V and 2 bases at J, with 16 bases between. The CDR3 contains 14 residues. CDR3: CSASQGTLNYGYTF. The CDR3 region has the DNA TGCAGTGCGTCACAGGGAACTCTGAACTATGGCTACACCTTC.

Notes on this clonotype: Here the CDR3 omits its conserved ending phenylalanine or tryptophan, so a read error is the likely source. This sequence joins TRBV10-3 and TRBJ1-1, with D perhaps TRBD1 (5 bases). The V end lost 1 base, the J end lost 4 bases, and 13 bases lay between the germline ends. Looked up from germline, CDR1 is ENHRY and CDR2 is SYGVKD. The CDR3 runs 15 residues. CDR3 protein: CAISEWGREGTEAFS. CDR3 sequence (DNA): TGTGCCATCAGTGAGTGGGGCAGGGAGGGCACTGAAGCTTTCTCT.

As to this clonotype: Given a much more abundant clone one base away, this may be a read error. V is TRBV5-1 and J is TRBJ2-1; 11 bases agree with TRBD2. Germline CDR1 SGHRS, CDR2 YFSETQ. V lost 4 bases, J lost 1 base, and 4 bases stayed unmatched. CDR3 length: 16 amino acids. For the CDR3, the DNA is TGCGCCAGCAGCCAACTAGCGGGGGATTCCTACAATGAGCAGTTCTTC. Protein sequence: CASSQLAGDSYNEQFF.

The chain carries TRBV24-1 and TRBJ1-4; 8 bases fit TRBD1. Losses at the gene ends were 5 bases for V and 7 bases for J; bases not matched to a gene: 11. From germline, CDR1 is KGHDR and CDR2 SFDVKD. CDR3 length: 16 amino acids. The chain's CDR3 is CATSAPGQGAFEKLFF. DNA for the CDR3: TGTGCCACCAGTGCCCCCGGACAGGGAGCTTTTGAAAAACTGTTTTTT.

This clonotype was detected ten times or more. V is TRBV5-1 and J is TRBJ1-2; D possibly corresponds to TRBD1 (5 bases). The V end was cut by 5 bases, the J end by 11 bases, with 25 bases between. CDR3 size: 15 residues. Germline assignment: CDR1 SGHRS and CDR2 YFSETQ. The CDR3 here is CASRSLRREGREYTF. The CDR3 DNA follows: TGCGCCAGCAGATCCCTCCGCAGGGAAGGAAGGGAGTACACCTTC. Drawing the rest from reference TRBV5-1 and TRBJ1-2, the complete variable domain is KAGVTQTPRYLIKTRGQQVTLSCSPISGHRSVSWYQQTPGQGLQFLFEYFSETQRNKGNFPGRFSGRQFSNSRSEMNVSTLELGDSALYLCASRSLRREGREYTFGSGTRLTVV.